This T cell receptor (beta chain) was identified in a study of Ad26.COV2.S vaccination and SARS-CoV-2 variants. Overall study: The study gave Ad26.COV2.S intramuscularly, once or twice 56 days apart. Findings and caveats of the study: Considerable breadth of spike-specific CD8+ and CD4+ T cell responses has reportedly been documented following vaccination. Higher spike-specific TCR breadth was found in vaccine recipients than in placebo recipients.

Sequencing used immunoSEQ multiplex PCR; TCRdb keeps in-frame clones, though not all of them. The sample contains about 400,000 clones, over 75% of which appear only once. The treatment is: roughly 19 received Ad26.COV2.S at low or high dose, single or two shots; five or six received placebo; per-sample allocation not given. Each sample was drawn 63 days after the first injection (of vaccine or placebo). Immunization relied on an Ad26 vector, which expressed Wuhan-strain SARS-CoV-2 spike. Worth noting for this clone: Its specificity is unknown.

Trimming left V 2 bases short and J 0 bases short, with 20 bases between. Germline V gives CDR1 SGHTA, CDR2 FQGNSA. This CDR3 contains 19 residues. The sequence derives from a person between 18 and 65 years old who received the Ad26.COV2.S COVID-19 vaccine or a placebo. Sequenced here: peripheral blood, sampled in a trial of Ad26.COV2.S vaccine versus placebo. The rearrangement uses TRBV7-2 and TRBJ1-5; D not resolved. This chain's CDR3 is CASSLRERTDEYSNQPQHF. The CDR3 DNA follows: TGTGCCAGCAGCTTAAGGGAAAGGACGGACGAGTATAGCAATCAGCCCCAGCATTTT.